The next 21 T cell receptor beta chains were all read from a single sample in a study of blood T cell repertoires in COVID-19. Clones were sequenced by immunoSEQ multiplex PCR, and TCRdb holds only the in-frame ones, with some missing. The data show some 260,000 clones, 85% to 90% seen once. Sequencing was performed on PBMCs or T cells enriched from blood (not recorded which). All receptors come from a man aged 35 to 55 who had recovered from COVID-19.

The chain joins TRBV6-2 or TRBV6-3 to TRBJ2-7; 7 nucleotides match TRBD2. The length of the CDR3 is 14 residues. CDR1 is MNHEY and CDR2 is SVGEGT in the germline V gene. The V and J ends lost 0 bases and 4 bases, in that order; junction bases with no gene match: 3. DNA of the CDR3: TGTGCCAGCAGTTACTCGGCTAGCGGATACGAGCAGTACTTC. It specifies CASSYSASGYEQYF.

The chain links TRBV6-6 to TRBJ2-3; no clear D gene. The V and J ends lost 0 bases and 2 bases respectively, with 6 bases between them. The CDR3 runs to 14 residues. The V gene's germline CDR1 is MNHNY and CDR2 SVGAGI (reference sequence). CDR3 in DNA: TGTGCCAGCAGTTACTCGAGATCCACAGATACGCAGTATTTT. It yields the protein CASSYSRSTDTQYF.

In its sample, this clone was seen a few times. The chain links TRBV6-5 to TRBJ1-5, with D tentatively TRBD1 (6 bases). This CDR3 spans 13 amino acids. CDR1 is MNHEY and CDR2 is SVGAGI in the germline V gene. Trimming pared 6 bases from V and 4 bases from J, leaving 10 bases between. The CDR3, as DNA: TGTGCCAGCAGCGTTACAGGGAATCAGCCCCAGCATTTT. It specifies CASSVTGNQPQHF.

The V gene is TRBV4-1, the J gene TRBJ1-4; D perhaps matches TRBD1 (6 bases). The CDR3 contains 16 residues. CDR1 is MGHRA and CDR2 is YSYEKL in the germline V gene. Trimming pared 1 base from V and 1 base from J, leaving 10 bases between. CDR3 amino acids: CASSQVTGRTNEKLFF. The CDR3 bases are TGCGCCAGCAGCCAAGTCACAGGGCGAACTAATGAAAAACTGTTTTTT.

This chain uses TRBV7-5 with TRBJ1-2; the table's D call TRBD1 went unverified against the DNA. TRBV7-5 is labeled a pseudogene. CDR3 length: 14 amino acids. The CDR3 loop is CVRSLDPGQWGYTF. Here the CDR3 DNA reads TGTGTCAGAAGCTTAGACCCGGGACAGTGGGGCTACACCTTC.

This sequence joins TRBV2 and TRBJ1-3, with D hard to call. The CDR3 runs to 16 residues. V dropped 2 bases and J dropped 0 bases, with 11 bases sitting between them. The germline V gene has CDR1 SNHLY and CDR2 FYNNEI. The CDR3 reads CASSEMLVVSGNTIYF. The CDR3 bases are TGTGCCAGCAGTGAAATGTTGGTAGTCTCTGGAAACACCATATATTTT.

The chain joins TRBV7-8 to TRBJ1-5; 7 bases fit TRBD1. From germline, CDR1 is SGHVS and CDR2 FQNEAQ. V lost 0 bases to trimming and J lost 4 bases; unmatched junction nucleotides: 3. CDR3 length: 15 residues. CDR3 DNA: TGTGCCAGCAGCTTAGCGGAGGGGGCTAATCAGCCCCAGCATTTT. As protein: CASSLAEGANQPQHF.

This clone was seen once. V gene TRBV5-4 combines with J gene TRBJ2-7; TRBD2 agrees at 9 bases. J lost 4 bases, V lost 2 bases, and 7 bases had no gene match. The length of the CDR3 is 15 residues. Germline lookup yields CDR1 SGHNT and CDR2 YYREEE (reference sequence). Here the CDR3 reads CASSFSSGGSYEQYF. The CDR3 DNA follows: TGTGCCAGCAGCTTCTCCAGCGGGGGGTCTTACGAGCAGTACTTC. The full variable domain, with the rest looked up from reference TRBV5-4 and TRBJ2-7, is ETGVTQSPTHLIKTRGQQVTLRCSSQSGHNTVSWYQQALGQGPQFIFQYYREEENGRGNFPPRFSGLQFPNYSSELNVNALELDDSALYLCASSFSSGGSYEQYFGPGTRLTVT.

This chain uses TRBV3-1 (or the pseudogene TRBV3-2) with TRBJ1-1, with D unclear. CDR3 length equals 18 residues. Trimming removed 4 bases from V and 0 bases from J, with 21 bases in between. Germline lookup yields CDR1 LGHDT and CDR2 YNNKEL (reference sequence). This CDR3 reads CASSPIPDRNLMNTEAFF. CDR3 in DNA: TGTGCCAGCAGCCCCATCCCCGATAGAAACCTCATGAACACTGAAGCTTTCTTT.

J is TRBJ1-2 and V is TRBV2; 7 nucleotides agree with TRBD1. The V and J ends lost 4 bases and 0 bases, in that order; junction bases with no gene match: 2. Germline V gene lookup returns CDR1 SNHLY and CDR2 FYNNEI. The CDR3 sequence is 14 residues long. The CDR3 DNA sequence: TGTGCCAGCAGTGGGGACAGCTCTAACTATGGCTACACCTTC. Protein sequence: CASSGDSSNYGYTF. The full variable domain, in which reference TRBV2 and TRBJ1-2 provide the parts outside the CDR3, is EPEVTQTPSHQVTQMGQEVILRCVPISNHLYFYWYRQILGQKVEFLVSFYNNEISEKSEIFDDQFSVERPDGSNFTLKIRSTKLEDSAMYFCASSGDSSNYGYTFGSGTRLTVV.

The CDR3 nucleotides are TGCGCCAGCAGCTACAACAGGGCGAGCAATCAGCCCCAGCATTTT. This sequence encodes CASSYNRASNQPQHF. This rearrangement joins TRBV4-1 to TRBJ1-5; D is possibly TRBD1 (6 bases). The CDR3 sequence is 15 residues long. Germline-derived CDR1 and CDR2 are MGHRA and YSYEKL. Trimming pared 5 bases from V and 1 base from J, leaving 12 bases between.

This clone came up once. The CDR3 sequence is CASATVNYNYGYTF. In nucleotides, the CDR3 is TGTGCCAGTGCGACAGTAAACTATAACTATGGCTACACCTTC. This chain uses TRBV19 with TRBJ1-2; a weak D match, TRBD1 (5 bases). The CDR3 runs 14 residues. From germline, CDR1 is LNHDA and CDR2 SQIVND (reference sequence). V dropped 8 bases and J dropped 1 base, with 14 bases sitting between them.

This sequence joins TRBV29-1 and TRBJ1-1; 8 nucleotides agree with TRBD1. V dropped 0 bases and J dropped 3; count of bases not matched to a gene: 3. CDR1 and CDR2 (germline): SQVTM, ANQGSEA. CDR3 length equals 14 residues. The CDR3 is CSVEEQGGDTEAFF. The CDR3 DNA sequence: TGCAGCGTTGAAGAACAGGGGGGAGACACTGAAGCTTTCTTT.

This rearrangement joins TRBV4-3 to TRBJ2-3; D may be TRBD2 (6 bases). There are 17 residues in the CDR3. V shed 1 base and J shed 1 base, with 15 bases lying between them. The germline gives CDR1 LGHNA, CDR2 YSLEER. CDR3 bases: TGCGCCAGCAGCCAAGTCGTCCAGCGGGTACGCACAGATACGCAGTATTTT. It translates to CASSQVVQRVRTDTQYF.

The chain carries TRBV12-3 or TRBV12-4 and TRBJ2-7; TRBD1 matches 8 bases. The CDR3 runs 13 residues. V trimming: 5 bases; J trimming: 3 bases; junction bases outside the gene matches: 3. Here the CDR3 DNA reads TGTGCCAGCAGTGGGACAGGAATCTACGAGCAGTACTTC. Its protein product is CASSGTGIYEQYF.

The genes are TRBV19 and TRBJ2-1; D may be TRBD2 (5 bases). Germline loops: CDR1 LNHDA, CDR2 SQIVND (reference sequence). V was trimmed by 5 bases and J by 6 bases, leaving 17 bases between them. The CDR3 has 15 residues. CDR3: CASSGLAFSRNEQFF. The DNA of the CDR3 is TGTGCCAGTAGTGGCCTAGCTTTCAGTCGCAATGAGCAGTTCTTC.

The chain recombines TRBV7-2 with TRBJ2-3; D not certain. The CDR3 runs 14 residues. Trimming left V 1 base short and J 6 bases short, with 11 bases between. Per the germline V gene, CDR1 is SGHTA and CDR2 is FQGNSA. In DNA, the CDR3 is TGTGCCAGCAGCTTAGGAAGTCAAGCGGATACGCAGTATTTT. It encodes CASSLGSQADTQYF.

In its sample, this clone was seen many times. The rearrangement joins TRBV4-1 to TRBJ2-3; D might be TRBD1 (5 bases). Germline lookup yields CDR1 MGHRA and CDR2 YSYEKL. CDR3 length: 16 residues. Deletions cut 0 bases from V and 0 bases from J, with 10 bases between. CDR3 loop: CASSQDWGVSTDTQYF. The CDR3 bases are TGCGCCAGCAGCCAAGATTGGGGCGTTAGCACAGATACGCAGTATTTT.

This chain joins TRBV7-2 and TRBJ1-2, with TRBD1 matching over 7 bases. The CDR3 has 13 residues. CDR1 is SGHTA and CDR2 is FQGNSA in the germline V gene. J gave up 4 bases and V 5 bases, and 4 bases lay outside the gene matches. The CDR3 loop reads CASSDYRGYGYTF. CDR3 DNA: TGTGCCAGCAGCGACTACAGGGGCTATGGCTACACCTTC.

The V call is TRBV6-2 or TRBV6-3, the J call TRBJ2-3, with D maybe TRBD2 (5 bases). The germline V gene encodes CDR1 MNHEY and CDR2 SVGEGT. V shed 0 bases and J shed 0 bases, with 10 bases lying between them. The CDR3 spans 16 residues. The CDR3 spells CASSYSNGESTDTQYF. DNA of the CDR3: TGTGCCAGCAGTTACTCGAACGGGGAGAGCACAGATACGCAGTATTTT.

V and J are TRBV12-3 or TRBV12-4 and TRBJ1-2; D is perhaps TRBD1 (5 bases). Trimming took off 6 bases at V and 11 bases at J, with 19 bases between the two ends. The CDR3 has 13 residues. DNA of the CDR3: TGTGCCAGCAGGTGGGGGGGAGGAGGGGATTACACCTTC. This sequence encodes CASRWGGGGDYTF.